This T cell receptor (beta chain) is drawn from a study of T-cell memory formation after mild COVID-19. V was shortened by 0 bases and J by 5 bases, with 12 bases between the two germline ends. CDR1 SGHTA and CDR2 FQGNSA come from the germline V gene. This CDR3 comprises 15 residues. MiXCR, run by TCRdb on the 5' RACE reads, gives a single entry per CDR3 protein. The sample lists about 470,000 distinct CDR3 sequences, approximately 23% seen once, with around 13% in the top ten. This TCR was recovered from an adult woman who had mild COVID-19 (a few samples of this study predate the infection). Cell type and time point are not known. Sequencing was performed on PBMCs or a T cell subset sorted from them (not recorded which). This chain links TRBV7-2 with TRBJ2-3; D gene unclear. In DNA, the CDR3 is TGTGCCAGCAGCTTAGCGGGCAGCATAGGAGATACGCAGTATTTT. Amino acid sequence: CASSLAGSIGDTQYF.